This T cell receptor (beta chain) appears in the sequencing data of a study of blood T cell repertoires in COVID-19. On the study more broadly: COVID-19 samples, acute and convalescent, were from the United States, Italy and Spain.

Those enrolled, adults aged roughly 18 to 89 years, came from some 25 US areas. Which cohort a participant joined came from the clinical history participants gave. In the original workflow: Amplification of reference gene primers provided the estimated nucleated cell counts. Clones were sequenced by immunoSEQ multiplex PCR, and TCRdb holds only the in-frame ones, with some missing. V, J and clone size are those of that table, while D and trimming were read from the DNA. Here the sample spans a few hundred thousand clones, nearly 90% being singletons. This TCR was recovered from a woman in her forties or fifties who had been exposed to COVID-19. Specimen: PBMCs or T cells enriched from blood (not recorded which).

CDR3 bases: TGTGCCATCAGTGAGTCAGACCTCGGGGAGACCCAGTACTTC. Its translation is CAISESDLGETQYF. The V gene is TRBV10-3, the J gene TRBJ2-5; D is ambiguous. CDR1 is ENHRY, CDR2 SYGVKD, per germline. The ends were cut back, 0 bases at V and 5 bases at J, with 10 bases in the middle. The CDR3 runs to 14 residues.